This TCR beta chain was observed in a study of CD8+CD57+ T cells in acquired aplastic anemia. Study overall: An average of roughly 2.9 ug of DNA was obtained from sorted CD4+ and CD8+ cells. Findings and caveats of the study: CD8+ Simpson's diversity in patients was not significantly different from that in controls. Patients and controls had in common 25 to 30 CD8+ CDR3 sequences.

Genomic DNA constituted the template upon which TCR beta VDJ and CDR3 profiling was performed. TCRdb processed the reads anew with MiXCR; each CDR3 protein has one entry. The profile shows under 150,000 distinct CDR3 sequences, over 30% of them singletons. This clonotype has at least ten counts. Its specificity is not known. It was patients with CD8+CD57+ cell expansion by flow cytometry who were chosen for sequencing. Everyone among the patients had severe acquired aplastic anemia. The sequence was collected from a human donor with aplastic anemia. Sequenced: sorted CD4+, CD8+, or CD8+CD57+ T cells (not recorded which) from PBMCs.

The chain's CDR3 is CASSLSRGSSYEQYF. Here the CDR3 DNA reads TGTGCCAGCAGCTTGTCGCGGGGGAGTTCCTACGAGCAGTACTTC. The rearrangement joins TRBV5-4 to TRBJ2-7; TRBD2 aligns across 7 bases. The V gene's germline CDR1 is SGHNT and CDR2 YYREEE (reference sequence). This CDR3 region has 15 residues. J gave up 1 base and V 1 base, and 5 bases lay outside the gene matches.